The 14 T cell receptor beta chains listed next were all sequenced from one sample in a study of T cell responses to AZD1222 COVID-19 vaccine. The repertoire was sequenced with immunoSEQ multiplex PCR; TCRdb's copy has only in-frame clones and lacks some. The profile shows roughly 170,000 clones, about 85% of them singletons. The sample in question was peripheral blood, obtained on day 0 of AZD1222 vaccination. The receptors come from an adult in good health.

This sequence joins TRBV4-2 and TRBJ2-1, with 7 bases identical to TRBD2. The length of the CDR3 is 15 residues. CDR1 LGHNA and CDR2 YNFKEQ come from the germline V gene. J gave up 4 bases and V 4 bases, and 7 bases lay outside the gene matches. The CDR3, as DNA: TGTGCCAGCAGCCGGTCCGGGACTACATACAATGAGCAGTTCTTC. Amino acids: CASSRSGTTYNEQFF.

The CDR3 here is CASSLDPNSGIFYEQYF. The CDR3 region has the DNA TGCGCCAGCAGCTTGGACCCGAATAGCGGGATCTTCTACGAGCAGTACTTC. The chain couples TRBV5-1 to TRBJ2-7, with TRBD2 identical over 8 bases. Germline CDR1 SGHRS, CDR2 YFSETQ. CDR3 length equals 17 residues. V gave up 0 bases and J gave up 3 bases; unmatched junction bases: 11.

CDR3 DNA: TGTGCCAGCAGCGTGGTCTCGAACACCGGGGAGCTGTTTTTT. Its protein product is CASSVVSNTGELFF. The genes are TRBV9 and TRBJ2-2; D unclear. V was clipped by 2 bases and J by 0 bases, with 5 bases between them. The germline gives CDR1 SGDLS, CDR2 YYNGEE. The CDR3 has 14 residues. Supplemented by reference TRBV9 and TRBJ2-2, the full variable domain reads DSGVTQTPKHLITATGQRVTLRCSPRSGDLSVYWYQQSLDQGLQFLIQYYNGEERAKGNILERFSAQQFPDLHSELNLSSLELGDSALYFCASSVVSNTGELFFGEGSRLTVL.

The rearrangement joins TRBV18 to TRBJ2-7; 12 bases align to TRBD1. After removal of 4 bases from V and 6 bases from J, the junction contained 7 bases not matched to a gene. Germline V lookup: CDR1 KGHSH, CDR2 LQKENI. The CDR3 loop spans 15 amino acids. The CDR3 spells CASSRQGQGAFEQYF. For the CDR3, the DNA is TGTGCCAGCTCACGTCAGGGACAGGGGGCATTCGAGCAGTACTTC.

The chain has TRBV6-5 and TRBJ2-3, with 9 bases that match TRBD2. Germline loops: CDR1 MNHEY, CDR2 SVGAGI. After removal of 7 bases from V and 1 base from J, the junction contained 3 bases not matched to a gene. This CDR3 is 14 amino acids long. In nucleotides, the CDR3 is TGTGCCAGCATGTGGACTAGCGGCACAGATACGCAGTATTTT. Its protein is CASMWTSGTDTQYF.

The CDR3 DNA reads as TGTGCCAGCAGTTTAGCGGGAGCTTCCACCTACGAGCAGTACTTC. Its translation is CASSLAGASTYEQYF. The chain uses TRBV28 and TRBJ2-7; 7 nucleotides agree with TRBD2. In germline, CDR1 is MDHEN, CDR2 SYDVKM. The CDR3 totals 15 residues. J was trimmed by 2 bases and V by 2 bases; bases with no gene match: 6. Combining the CDR3 with reference TRBV28 and TRBJ2-7 gives the whole variable domain DVKVTQSSRYLVKRTGEKVFLECVQDMDHENMFWYRQDPGLGLRLIYFSYDVKMKEKGDIPEGYSVSREKKERFSLILESASTNQTSMYLCASSLAGASTYEQYFGPGTRLTVT.

The V gene is TRBV6-5, the J gene TRBJ2-7; 7 bases are shared with TRBD1. J gave up 2 bases and V 5 bases, and 3 bases lay outside the gene matches. Germline assignment: CDR1 MNHEY and CDR2 SVGAGI. This CDR3 is built from 13 residues. The CDR3 loop is CASSRQGPYEQYF. The CDR3 bases are TGTGCCAGCAGTCGACAGGGTCCCTACGAGCAGTACTTC.

The chain links TRBV11-2 to TRBJ2-7; D is perhaps TRBD1 (5 bases). Germline V lookup: CDR1 SGHAT, CDR2 FQNNGV. V lost 1 base and J 1 base, leaving 11 bases between the germline ends. The CDR3 covers 15 residues. This chain's CDR3 is CASSLVSAGSYEQYF. Here the CDR3 DNA reads TGTGCCAGCAGCTTAGTTTCGGCAGGGTCCTACGAGCAGTACTTC.

This chain joins TRBV5-1 and TRBJ2-7, with 7 bases lining up with TRBD2. The CDR3 length is 15 residues. Germline V gives CDR1 SGHRS, CDR2 YFSETQ. J gave up 3 bases and V 4 bases, and 10 bases lay outside the gene matches. CDR3 nucleotides: TGCGCCAGCAGCGGGATCGGGAGGAAGTACTACGAGCAGTACTTC. It encodes CASSGIGRKYYEQYF.

The chain combines TRBV28 with TRBJ2-1; D perhaps matches TRBD2 (6 bases). This CDR3 is 13 amino acids long. Germline V CDR1 and CDR2: MDHEN, SYDVKM. The V and J ends lost 3 bases and 14 bases respectively, with 17 bases between them. The CDR3 sequence: CASSFLGTQREFF. In DNA, the CDR3 is TGTGCCAGCAGTTTCTTAGGGACTCAACGGGAGTTCTTC.

The sample holds a few counts of this clone. The chain recombines TRBV15 with TRBJ1-5; TRBD1 matches 7 bases. V was pared by 2 bases and J by 10 bases, with 8 bases of the junction left unmatched. Looked up from germline, CDR1 is LNHNV and CDR2 is YYDKDF (reference sequence). The CDR3 is 14 residues long. The DNA for the CDR3 is TGTGCCACCAGCAGAAGAACTACAGGGGAACCCCAGCATTTT. Its translation is CATSRRTTGEPQHF.

This clone was detected once. V usage is TRBV27 and J usage is TRBJ1-2; 9 bases align to TRBD1. The CDR3 spans 14 residues. Germline CDR1 is MNHEY and CDR2 is SMNVEV (reference sequence). J gave up 2 bases and V 6 bases, and 4 bases lay outside the gene matches. The CDR3 loop reads CASSWDRVNYGYTF. CDR3 DNA sequence: TGTGCCAGCAGCTGGGACAGGGTAAACTATGGCTACACCTTC.

The chain links TRBV7-6 to TRBJ2-5, with 8 bases that match TRBD1. The CDR3 spans 16 residues. Germline V gives CDR1 SGHVS, CDR2 FNYEAQ. The ends lost 3 bases at V and 9 bases at J; junction bases unmatched: 15. CDR3 bases: TGTGCCAGCAGCTTTTCTTTAAGGACAGGGAAGAATCCCCAGTACTTC. Translating it yields CASSFSLRTGKNPQYF.

The V call is TRBV5-1, the J call TRBJ2-1, with TRBD2 as a possible D gene (5 bases). Trimming left V 4 bases short and J 0 bases short, with 14 bases between. The CDR3 totals 16 residues. Germline CDR1 reads SGHRS; CDR2 reads YFSETQ. CDR3 nucleotide sequence: TGCGCCAGCAGCCCGGCCCCCAGCGGCTCCTACAATGAGCAGTTCTTC. It is translated as CASSPAPSGSYNEQFF.